Presented here are 23 T cell receptor beta chains from one specimen sequenced in a study of OX40 agonist ivuxolimab in advanced cancers. The assay was immunoSEQ multiplex PCR, and TCRdb's table has in-frame clones only and misses some. The sample carries fewer than 30,000 clones, about three quarters recorded once. Specimen: CD4+ or CD8+ T cells sorted from blood, collected in a trial of the OX40 agonist ivuxolimab. These receptors all come from an adult with an advanced solid tumor such as melanoma, head and neck, liver or kidney cancer.

The rearrangement links TRBV7-8 to TRBJ1-5; D gene ambiguous. The V gene's germline CDR1 is SGHVS and CDR2 FQNEAQ. The V and J ends lost 1 base and 5 bases respectively, with 12 bases between them. The CDR3 loop spans 15 amino acids. This chain's CDR3 is CASSLVEGGYQPQHF. The CDR3 DNA reads TGTGCCAGCAGCTTAGTGGAGGGAGGGTATCAGCCCCAGCATTTT.

The chain joins TRBV19 to TRBJ1-2, with 7 bases lining up with TRBD1. Germline CDR1 LNHDA, CDR2 SQIVND (reference sequence). The CDR3 length is 12 residues. V shed 6 bases and J 4 bases; nucleotides not matched to a gene: 2. The CDR3 region is CASRGQSYGYTF. The CDR3 coding sequence is TGTGCCAGTAGGGGACAGAGCTATGGCTACACCTTC.

The CDR3 sequence is CASSPTGDPEAFF. The CDR3 nucleotides read TGTGCCAGCAGCCCAACAGGGGATCCTGAAGCTTTCTTT. The V and J genes are TRBV11-1 and TRBJ1-1; TRBD1 aligns across 7 bases. Germline loops: CDR1 SGHAT, CDR2 FQDESV (reference sequence). The CDR3 sequence is 13 residues long. J was trimmed by 6 bases and V by 5 bases; bases with no gene match: 6.

V gene TRBV5-4 combines with J gene TRBJ2-3; D unclear. CDR1 and CDR2 (germline): SGHNT, YYREEE (reference sequence). Trimming stripped 4 bases from V and 0 bases from J, with 15 bases between. This CDR3 contains 16 residues. The CDR3 region has the DNA TGTGCCAGCAGCCTCGGGTCACTGGTGAGCACAGATACGCAGTATTTT. Encoded protein: CASSLGSLVSTDTQYF.

The genes are TRBV4-3 and TRBJ1-1, with a tentative D call TRBD1 (6 bases). CDR1 is LGHNA and CDR2 is YSLEER in the germline V gene. The ends were cut back, 3 bases at V and 1 base at J, with 9 bases in the middle. This CDR3 has 14 residues. CDR3 sequence: CASSHTGWNTEAFF. The DNA of the CDR3 is TGCGCCAGCAGCCATACAGGGTGGAACACTGAAGCTTTCTTT.

The genes are TRBV30 and TRBJ2-7; possible D gene TRBD2, 6 bases. CDR1 is GTSNPN and CDR2 is SVGIG in the germline V gene (reference sequence). The V and J ends lost 2 bases and 7 bases respectively, with 15 bases between them. This CDR3 contains 13 residues. CDR3 sequence reads: CAWSTPGLLEQYF. The CDR3 nucleotides are TGTGCCTGGAGTACGCCGGGACTTCTGGAGCAGTACTTC.

This clone was counted only a few times. The genes are TRBV2 and TRBJ2-2; D tentatively fits TRBD1 or TRBD2 (5 bases each). Germline V gives CDR1 SNHLY, CDR2 FYNNEI. Between the trimmed V and J ends, which lost 0 bases and 7 bases, there was a span of 15 bases. This CDR3 region has 16 residues. DNA for the CDR3: TGTGCCAGCAGTGAAGCTTGGGGGACGACTTTCGGGGAGCTGTTTTTT. The encoded protein is CASSEAWGTTFGELFF.

The V and J genes are TRBV7-2 and TRBJ2-2; D call uncertain. V lost 5 bases and J 4 bases, leaving 17 bases between the germline ends. CDR1 is SGHTA, CDR2 FQGNSA, per germline. The CDR3 totals 16 residues. CDR3 loop: CASSIRPPAPTGELFF. CDR3 DNA sequence: TGTGCCAGCAGCATCCGCCCCCCAGCGCCCACCGGGGAGCTGTTTTTT.

This clone is medium-sized by share. The chain carries TRBV19 and TRBJ2-7; D might be TRBD1 (7 bases). This CDR3 region has 15 residues. Per germline, CDR1 LNHDA and CDR2 SQIVND (reference sequence). The V and J ends lost 3 bases and 2 bases respectively, with 14 bases between them. Here the CDR3 reads CASSIGGGPTYEQYF. The CDR3 nucleotides are TGTGCCAGTAGTATCGGAGGGGGCCCTACCTACGAGCAGTACTTC.

A note on this clone: The junction does not match germline at one end; this may be a read error. The CDR3 is CASSPDRGAGSYNEQFF. The CDR3 DNA sequence: TGTGCTAGCAGCCCCGACAGGGGCGCCGGCTCCTACAATGAGCAGTTCTTC. This sequence joins TRBV7-7 and TRBJ2-1, with 8 bases aligning to TRBD1. The CDR3 covers 17 residues. CDR1 and CDR2 (germline): SSHAT, FNYEAQ (reference sequence).

This chain connects TRBV30 to TRBJ2-7, with D perhaps TRBD1 (6 bases). This CDR3 comprises 14 residues. Trimming shortened V by 0 bases and J by 5 bases, and 14 bases separated the two germline ends. Germline values: CDR1 GTSNPN, CDR2 SVGIG (reference sequence). This CDR3 reads CAWSVTGHRDEQYF. The DNA for the CDR3 is TGTGCCTGGAGTGTGACAGGCCATAGGGACGAGCAGTACTTC. Using reference TRBV30 and TRBJ2-7 for the parts outside the CDR3, the full variable domain is SQTIHQWPATLVQPVGSPLSLECTVEGTSNPNLYWYRQAAGRGLQLLFYSVGIGQISSEVPQNLSASRPQDRQFILSSKKLLLSDSGFYLCAWSVTGHRDEQYFGPGTRLTVT.

For this clone: This specimen includes other DNA sequences encoding the same CDR3. The V and J genes are TRBV7-8 and TRBJ2-7; 9 bases agree with TRBD1. Trimming took 6 bases from V and 2 from J; bases not matched to a gene: 8. This CDR3 comprises 15 residues. Germline V CDR1 and CDR2: SGHVS, FQNEAQ. The CDR3 nucleotides are TGTGCCAGCAGGAGGGGGGGGACAGGGACCTACGAGCAGTACTTC. Protein product: CASRRGGTGTYEQYF.

This clone showed up just a few times. The chain employs TRBV19 and TRBJ2-3; D is perhaps TRBD2 (5 bases). Germline V gene sequence: CDR1 LNHDA, CDR2 SQIVND (reference sequence). This CDR3 contains 14 residues. V was cut by 5 bases and J by 4 bases, with 13 bases left in between. CDR3 sequence (DNA): TGTGCCAGTAGTTTGGCCCCTAGCCCAGATACGCAGTATTTT. Translated: CASSLAPSPDTQYF. Drawing the rest from reference TRBV19 and TRBJ2-3, the complete variable domain is DGGITQSPKYLFRKEGQNVTLSCEQNLNHDAMYWYRQDPGQGLRLIYYSQIVNDFQKGDIAEGYSVSREKKESFPLTVTSAQKNPTAFYLCASSLAPSPDTQYFGPGTRLTVL.

The chain has TRBV7-9 and TRBJ1-2; D ambiguous. The ends were cut back, 5 bases at V and 2 bases at J, with 12 bases in the middle. The length of the CDR3 is 14 residues. The germline V gene encodes CDR1 SEHNR and CDR2 FQNEAQ (reference sequence). CDR3 region: CASSPRETNYGYTF. Written as DNA, the CDR3 is TGTGCCAGCAGCCCCCGGGAGACCAACTATGGCTACACCTTC. Full variable domain (rest looked up from reference TRBV7-9 and TRBJ1-2): DTGVSQNPRHKITKRGQNVTFRCDPISEHNRLYWYRQTLGQGPEFLTYFQNEAQLEKSRLLSDRFSAERPKGSFSTLEIQRTEQGDSAMYLCASSPRETNYGYTFGSGTRLTVV.

This clone showed up just once. V gene TRBV4-3 combines with J gene TRBJ2-7; D unclear. V lost 0 bases to trimming and J lost 7 bases, with 16 bases between them. Germline V gene lookup returns CDR1 LGHNA and CDR2 YSLEER. The CDR3 runs 15 residues. The CDR3 bases are TGCGCCAGCAGCCAAGAAAATCTGGGATCTAGGGAGCAGTACTTC. Protein product: CASSQENLGSREQYF.

This chain uses TRBV7-7 with TRBJ2-7, with D possibly called TRBD1 or TRBD2 (5 bases each). This CDR3 contains 12 residues. V dropped 3 bases and J dropped 2 bases, with 5 bases sitting between them. The germline V gene encodes CDR1 SSHAT and CDR2 FNYEAQ (reference sequence). The DNA for the CDR3 is TGTGCCAGCAGCTTGGGGGCCTACGAGCAGTACTTC. Translation: CASSLGAYEQYF.

The genes are TRBV30 and TRBJ2-7; a possible D gene is TRBD1 (6 bases). Germline lookup yields CDR1 GTSNPN and CDR2 SVGIG (reference sequence). V was shortened by 5 bases and J by 6 bases, with 17 bases between the two germline ends. The CDR3 length is 13 residues. The CDR3 reads CAWGNRVHSEQYF. CDR3 in DNA: TGTGCCTGGGGTAACAGGGTTCACAGCGAGCAGTACTTC. Full variable domain (rest looked up from reference TRBV30 and TRBJ2-7): SQTIHQWPATLVQPVGSPLSLECTVEGTSNPNLYWYRQAAGRGLQLLFYSVGIGQISSEVPQNLSASRPQDRQFILSSKKLLLSDSGFYLCAWGNRVHSEQYFGPGTRLTVT.

This clone was observed once. The chain links TRBV4-3 to TRBJ2-7; TRBD2 agrees at 14 bases. The junction had 4 bases not matched to a gene; V was cut back by 3 bases and J by 3 bases. The V gene's germline CDR1 is LGHNA and CDR2 YSLEER. The CDR3 extends over 16 amino acids. DNA of the CDR3: TGCGCCAGCAGCCAGGGACTAGCGGGGGAGATCTACGAGCAGTACTTC. Translation: CASSQGLAGEIYEQYF.

CDR3 in DNA: TGTGCCAGTAGTGCTCTAGCGGGGGGGAACAATGAGCAGTTCTTC. Residues: CASSALAGGNNEQFF. The V gene is TRBV19, the J gene TRBJ2-1; 12 bases match TRBD2. CDR1 LNHDA and CDR2 SQIVND come from the germline V gene (reference sequence). Trimming removed 5 bases from V and 5 bases from J; junction bases left unmatched: 4. CDR3 length equals 15 residues.

This clone was counted only a few times. V usage is TRBV5-4 and J usage is TRBJ1-2; 12 bases align to TRBD1. V shed 5 bases, J shed 4 bases, and the junction held 6 bases outside the gene matches. The CDR3 has 15 amino acids. Germline V gene sequence: CDR1 SGHNT, CDR2 YYREEE (reference sequence). The DNA for the CDR3 is TGTGCCAGCAGGGGGGGACAGGGGGCAGTCTATGGCTACACCTTC. Its protein product is CASRGGQGAVYGYTF.

This clone was detected only a few times. The chain is built from TRBV5-6 and TRBJ1-2, with D unresolved. The CDR3 is 14 residues long. Trimming removed 4 bases from V and 3 bases from J, with 13 bases in between. Germline V gene sequence: CDR1 SGHDT, CDR2 YYEEEE. CDR3 sequence: CASSTWGGDYGYTF. The CDR3 coding sequence is TGTGCCAGCAGCACCTGGGGTGGGGACTATGGCTACACCTTC.

J is TRBJ2-2 and V is TRBV9; D is uncertain. The CDR3 has 13 amino acids. The V and J ends lost 5 bases and 2 bases respectively, with 7 bases between them. Germline V gene lookup returns CDR1 SGDLS and CDR2 YYNGEE. This CDR3 is CASRAGNTGELFF. The DNA for the CDR3 is TGTGCCAGCAGAGCTGGTAACACCGGGGAGCTGTTTTTT.

The V gene is TRBV4-1, the J gene TRBJ1-6, with 7 bases matching TRBD1. The CDR3 covers 16 residues. The germline V gene encodes CDR1 MGHRA and CDR2 YSYEKL. The V segment lost 3 bases and the J segment 7 bases; nucleotides outside the gene matches: 9. Here the CDR3 DNA reads TGCGCCAGCAGCCACGAGCCCGGGGACAGCAATTCACCCCTCCACTTT. This translates into CASSHEPGDSNSPLHF.